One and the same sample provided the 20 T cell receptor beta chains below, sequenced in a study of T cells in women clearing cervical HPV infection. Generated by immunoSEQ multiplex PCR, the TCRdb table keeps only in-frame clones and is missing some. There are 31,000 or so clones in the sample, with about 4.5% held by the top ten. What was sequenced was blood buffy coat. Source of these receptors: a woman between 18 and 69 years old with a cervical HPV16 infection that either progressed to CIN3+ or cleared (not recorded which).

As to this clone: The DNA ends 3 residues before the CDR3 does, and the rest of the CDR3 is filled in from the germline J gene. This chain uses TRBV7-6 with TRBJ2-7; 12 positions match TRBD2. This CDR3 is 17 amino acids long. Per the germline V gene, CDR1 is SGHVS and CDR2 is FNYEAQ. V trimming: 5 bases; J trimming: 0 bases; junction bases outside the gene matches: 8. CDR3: CASSRGLAGLSSYEQYF. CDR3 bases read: TGTGCCAGCAGCCGCGGACTAGCGGGGTTAAGCTCCTACGAG.

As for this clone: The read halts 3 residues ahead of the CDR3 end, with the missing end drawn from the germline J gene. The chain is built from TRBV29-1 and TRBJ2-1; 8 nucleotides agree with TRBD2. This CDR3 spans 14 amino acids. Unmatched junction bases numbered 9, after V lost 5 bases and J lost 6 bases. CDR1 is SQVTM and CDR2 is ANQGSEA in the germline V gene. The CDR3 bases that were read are TGCAGCGTTTTCCAGCGGGAGTTAAGCAATGAG. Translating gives CSVFQRELSNE. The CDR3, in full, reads CSVFQRELSNEQFF.

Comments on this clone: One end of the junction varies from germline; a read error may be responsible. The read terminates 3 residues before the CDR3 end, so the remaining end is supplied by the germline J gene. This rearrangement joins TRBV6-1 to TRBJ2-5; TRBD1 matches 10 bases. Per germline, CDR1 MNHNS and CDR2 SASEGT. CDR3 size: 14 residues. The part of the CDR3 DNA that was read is TGTGCCGGCAGTGAGGGGACAGGGGTCGAGACC. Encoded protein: CAGSEGTGVET. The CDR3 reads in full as CAGSEGTGVETQYF.

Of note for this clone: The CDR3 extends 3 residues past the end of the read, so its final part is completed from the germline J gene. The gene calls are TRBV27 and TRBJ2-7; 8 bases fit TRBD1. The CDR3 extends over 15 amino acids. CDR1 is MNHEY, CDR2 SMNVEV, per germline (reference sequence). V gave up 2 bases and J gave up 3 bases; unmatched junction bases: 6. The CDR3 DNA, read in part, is TGTGCCAGCAGTTTACTAGGACAGGGATTCTACGAG. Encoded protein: CASSLLGQGFYE. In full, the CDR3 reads CASSLLGQGFYEQYF.

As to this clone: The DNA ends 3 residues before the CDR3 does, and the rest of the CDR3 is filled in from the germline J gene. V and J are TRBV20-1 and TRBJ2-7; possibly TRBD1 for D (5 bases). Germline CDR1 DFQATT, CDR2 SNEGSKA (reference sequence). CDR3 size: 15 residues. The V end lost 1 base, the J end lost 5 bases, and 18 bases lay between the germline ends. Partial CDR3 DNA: TGCAGTGCTAGAGCAGACGGGCAGGGTTACAACGAG. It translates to CSARADGQGYNE. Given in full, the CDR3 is CSARADGQGYNEQYF.

The DNA read from the CDR3 is TGCGCCAGCAGCTGGACGGGGACCCAGGGGGGAAAA. Protein sequence: CASSWTGTQGGK. The full CDR3 sequence reads CASSWTGTQGGKLFF. The rearrangement joins TRBV5-1 to TRBJ1-4, with TRBD1 matching over 7 bases. Read data end 3 residues before the CDR3 end; the end is taken from the germline J gene. This CDR3 comprises 15 residues. Germline V gene lookup returns CDR1 SGHRS and CDR2 YFSETQ. Trimming removed 3 bases from V and 10 bases from J; junction bases left unmatched: 12.

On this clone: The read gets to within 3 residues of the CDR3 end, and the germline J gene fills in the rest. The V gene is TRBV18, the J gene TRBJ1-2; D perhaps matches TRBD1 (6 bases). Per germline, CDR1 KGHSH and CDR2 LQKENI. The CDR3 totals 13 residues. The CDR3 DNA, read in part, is TGTGCCAGCTCACCCATGGGACACCCCGAC. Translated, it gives CASSPMGHPD. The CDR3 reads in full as CASSPMGHPDYTF. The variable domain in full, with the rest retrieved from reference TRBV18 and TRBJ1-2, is NAGVMQNPRHLVRRRGQEARLRCSPMKGHSHVYWYRQLPEEGLKFMVYLQKENIIDESGMPKERFSAEFPKEGPSILRIQQVVRGDSAAYFCASSPMGHPDYTFGSGTRLTVV.

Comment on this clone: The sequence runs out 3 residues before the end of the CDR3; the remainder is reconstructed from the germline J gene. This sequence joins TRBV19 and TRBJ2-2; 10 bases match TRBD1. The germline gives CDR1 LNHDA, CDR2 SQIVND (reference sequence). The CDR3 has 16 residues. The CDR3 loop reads CASSDRGQGGDEKLFF. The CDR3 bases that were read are TGTGCCAGTAGTGACAGGGGGCAAGGAGGCGATGAAAAG.

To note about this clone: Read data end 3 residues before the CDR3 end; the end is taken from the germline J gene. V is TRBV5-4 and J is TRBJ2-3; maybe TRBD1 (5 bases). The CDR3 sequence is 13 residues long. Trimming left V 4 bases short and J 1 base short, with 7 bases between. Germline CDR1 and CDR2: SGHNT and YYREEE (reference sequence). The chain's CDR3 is CASSRQRTDTQYF. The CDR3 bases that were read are TGTGCCAGCAGCAGACAGCGCACAGATACG.

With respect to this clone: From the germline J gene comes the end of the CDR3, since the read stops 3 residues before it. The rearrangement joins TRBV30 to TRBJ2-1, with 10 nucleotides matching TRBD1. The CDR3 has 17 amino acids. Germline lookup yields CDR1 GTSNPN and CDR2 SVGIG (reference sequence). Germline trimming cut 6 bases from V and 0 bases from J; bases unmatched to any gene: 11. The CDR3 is CACGTGTGVSSYNEQFF. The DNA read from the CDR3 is TGTGCCTGCGGGACCGGGACAGGGGTCAGCTCCTACAATGAG.

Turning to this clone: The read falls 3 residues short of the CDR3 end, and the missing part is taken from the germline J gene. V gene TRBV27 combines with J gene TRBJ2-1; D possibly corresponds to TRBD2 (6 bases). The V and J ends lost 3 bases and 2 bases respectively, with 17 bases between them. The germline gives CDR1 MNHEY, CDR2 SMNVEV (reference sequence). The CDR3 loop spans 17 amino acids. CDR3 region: CASSLSTGGMAYNEQFF. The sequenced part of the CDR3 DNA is TGTGCCAGCAGTTTGTCTACGGGCGGGATGGCCTACAATGAG.

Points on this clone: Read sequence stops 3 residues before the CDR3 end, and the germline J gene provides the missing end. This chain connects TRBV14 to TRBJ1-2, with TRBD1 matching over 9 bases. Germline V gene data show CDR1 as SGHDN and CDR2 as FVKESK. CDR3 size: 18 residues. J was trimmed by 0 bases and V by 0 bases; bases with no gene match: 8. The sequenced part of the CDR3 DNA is TGTGCCAGCAGCCAAGATCCCCGTCGGACAGGGGCTAACTATGGC. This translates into CASSQDPRRTGANYG. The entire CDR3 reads CASSQDPRRTGANYGYTF. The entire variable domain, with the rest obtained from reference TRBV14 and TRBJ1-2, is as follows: EAGVTQFPSHSVIEKGQTVTLRCDPISGHDNLYWYRRVMGKEIKFLLHFVKESKQDESGMPNNRFLAERTGGTYSTLKVQPAELEDSGVYFCASSQDPRRTGANYGYTFGSGTRLTVV.

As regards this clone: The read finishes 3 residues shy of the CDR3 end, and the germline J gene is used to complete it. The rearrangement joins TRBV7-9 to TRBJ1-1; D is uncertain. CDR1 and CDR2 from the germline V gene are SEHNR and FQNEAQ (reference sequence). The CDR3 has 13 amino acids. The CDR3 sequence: CASSRTSGETAFF. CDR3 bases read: TGTGCCAGCAGCCGTACTAGTGGGGAGACA.

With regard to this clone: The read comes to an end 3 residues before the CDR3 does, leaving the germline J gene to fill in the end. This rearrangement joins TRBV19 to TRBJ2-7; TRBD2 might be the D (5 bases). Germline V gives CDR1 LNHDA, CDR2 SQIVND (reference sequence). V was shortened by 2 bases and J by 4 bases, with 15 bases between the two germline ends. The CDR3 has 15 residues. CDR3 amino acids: CASSITVSRGYEQYF. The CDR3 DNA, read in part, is TGTGCCAGTAGTATAACCGTCAGCCGAGGGTACGAG.

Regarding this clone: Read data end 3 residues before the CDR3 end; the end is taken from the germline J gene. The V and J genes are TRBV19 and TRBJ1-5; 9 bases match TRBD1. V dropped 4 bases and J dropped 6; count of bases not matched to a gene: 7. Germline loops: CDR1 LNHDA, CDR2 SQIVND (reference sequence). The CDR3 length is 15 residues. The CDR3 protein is CASSTGTGSRQPQHF. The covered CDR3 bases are TGTGCCAGTAGTACCGGGACAGGGAGTCGTCAGCCC.

CDR3 region: CASSDGSNEKLFF. The covered CDR3 bases are TGCGCCAGCAGTGACGGTTCTAATGAAAAA. The V gene is TRBV10-1, the J gene TRBJ1-4, with D uncertain. Sequencing ends 3 residues short of the CDR3 end; the germline J gene provides the rest. This CDR3 contains 13 residues. V was clipped by 3 bases and J by 3 bases, with 5 bases between them. Germline V lookup: CDR1 WNHNN, CDR2 SYGVQD (reference sequence).

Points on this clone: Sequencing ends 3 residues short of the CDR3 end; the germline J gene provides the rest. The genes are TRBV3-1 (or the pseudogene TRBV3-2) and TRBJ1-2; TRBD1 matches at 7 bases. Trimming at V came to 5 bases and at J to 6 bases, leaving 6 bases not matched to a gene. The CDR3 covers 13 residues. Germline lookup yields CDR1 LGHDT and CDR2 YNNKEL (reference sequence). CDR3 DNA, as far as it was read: TGTGCCAGCAGCTATGCCGGGACAGATGGC. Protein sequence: CASSYAGTDG. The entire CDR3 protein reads CASSYAGTDGYTF.

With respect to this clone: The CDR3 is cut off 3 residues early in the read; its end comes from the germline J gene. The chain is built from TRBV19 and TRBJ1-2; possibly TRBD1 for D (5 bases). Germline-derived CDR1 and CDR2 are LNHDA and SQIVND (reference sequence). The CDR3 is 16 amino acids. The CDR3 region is CASSIGGTSGRGDYTF. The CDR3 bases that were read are TGTGCCAGTAGTATAGGAGGGACTAGCGGGAGAGGTGAC.

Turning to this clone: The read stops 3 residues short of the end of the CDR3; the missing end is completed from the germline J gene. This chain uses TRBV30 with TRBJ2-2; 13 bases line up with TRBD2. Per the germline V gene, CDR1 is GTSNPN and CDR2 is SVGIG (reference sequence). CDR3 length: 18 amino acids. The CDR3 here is CAWSPGLAGDPGANVLFF. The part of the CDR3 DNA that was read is TGTGCCTGGAGTCCCGGACTAGCGGGAGACCCTGGGGCCAACGTG.

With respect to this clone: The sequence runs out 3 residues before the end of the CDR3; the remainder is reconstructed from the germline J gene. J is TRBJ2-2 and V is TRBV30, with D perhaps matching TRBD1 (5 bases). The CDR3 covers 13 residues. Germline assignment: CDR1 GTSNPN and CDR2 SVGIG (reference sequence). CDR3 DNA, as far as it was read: TGTGCCTGCTCCCCTTCTGGGGCCAACGTG. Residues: CACSPSGANV. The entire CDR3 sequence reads CACSPSGANVLFF.